This T cell receptor beta chain is drawn from a study of CD8 T cells in ankylosing spondylitis. Broader study findings: Among TCR beta sequences, a motif of eight highly homologous variants appeared characteristic of ankylosing spondylitis blood. Earlier literature documents some of the motif variants in reactive arthritis synovial fluid and blood.

In this sample, this clonotype turned up many times. Its antigen remains unidentified. V gave up 3 bases and J gave up 7 bases, with 9 bases separating them. Germline values: CDR1 DFQATT, CDR2 SNEGSKA (reference sequence). There are 11 residues in the CDR3. Preparation of TCR beta libraries was done by quantitative 5'-RACE with molecular barcodes. TCRdb used MiXCR to reprocess the 5' RACE reads, holding one entry per CDR3 protein. The repertoire consists of 350,000 or so distinct CDR3 sequences, with under 14% occurring once and the leading ten covering 9.1%. The clonotype was recovered from a female donor with ankylosing spondylitis or in good health (not recorded which). The sequenced sample was blood, either unsorted or a sorted T cell fraction (not recorded which). The chain combines TRBV20-1 with TRBJ1-2, with D unresolved. CDR3 loop: CSARVSGGYTF. The CDR3 DNA is TGCAGTGCTAGGGTTAGCGGTGGCTACACCTTC.